These 21 T cell receptor beta chains were all obtained from the same sample, sequenced in a study. TCRdb reprocessed the RT-PCR reads via MiXCR and lists one record per CDR3 protein. The table shows fewer than 800,000 distinct CDR3 sequences, with 13% to 15% occurring only once. The material sequenced was memory CD4+ T cells from blood. These receptors came from a female donor in good health, serving as a healthy control.

This chain uses TRBV20-1 with TRBJ2-1; tentatively, D is TRBD1 (5 bases). The CDR3 is 17 residues long. From germline, CDR1 is DFQATT and CDR2 SNEGSKA (reference sequence). V lost 0 bases, J lost 0 bases, and 15 bases lay in between. CDR3 sequence reads: CSARDFRALLSYNEQFF. CDR3 coding DNA: TGCAGTGCTAGAGATTTCAGGGCCCTACTCTCCTACAATGAGCAGTTCTTC.

On this clonotype: The junction departs from the called germline gene at one end, perhaps through a read error. The V and J genes are TRBV24-1 and TRBJ2-1; 7 bases fit TRBD1. Germline values: CDR1 KGHDR, CDR2 SFDVKD. This CDR3 has 15 residues. The CDR3 DNA sequence: TGTGCCACCAGTGATTCTACCCGGGACAGCAATGAGGAGTTCTTC. Amino acids: CATSDSTRDSNEEFF.

This clonotype was counted a few times. The chain is built from TRBV7-8 and TRBJ2-2; the match to TRBD2 covers 12 bases. The V segment lost 5 bases and the J segment 2 bases; nucleotides outside the gene matches: 9. Per the germline V gene, CDR1 is SGHVS and CDR2 is FQNEAQ. CDR3 length equals 18 residues. CDR3 DNA sequence: TGTGCCAGCAGCGCAAAGACTAGCGGGAGAGTTAACACCGGGGAGCTGTTTTTT. It specifies CASSAKTSGRVNTGELFF.

This clonotype was counted many times. The chain employs TRBV24-1 and TRBJ2-5; 7 bases fit TRBD1. The CDR3 consists of 17 residues. V shed 2 bases, J shed 2 bases, and the junction held 10 bases outside the gene matches. The V gene's germline CDR1 is KGHDR and CDR2 SFDVKD. The CDR3 protein is CATSDSRSGTAQETQYF. The CDR3 DNA reads as TGTGCCACCAGTGATTCACGCTCGGGGACAGCTCAAGAGACCCAGTACTTC.

This clonotype was seen many times. The chain combines TRBV24-1 with TRBJ2-5; D gene unclear. The germline V gene encodes CDR1 KGHDR and CDR2 SFDVKD. Trimming left V 3 bases short and J 5 bases short, with 9 bases between. The CDR3 runs to 13 residues. The CDR3 reads CATSDPFVETQYF. CDR3 in DNA: TGTGCCACCAGTGATCCCTTCGTGGAGACCCAGTACTTC.

This clonotype has ten or more counts. V and J are TRBV29-1 and TRBJ2-7; D is undetermined. CDR1 is SQVTM, CDR2 ANQGSEA, per germline. CDR3 size: 14 residues. V shed 4 bases and J shed 2 bases, with 15 bases lying between them. The CDR3 loop is CSVVFFLEAYEQYF. DNA of the CDR3: TGCAGCGTTGTGTTTTTTCTAGAAGCCTACGAGCAGTACTTC.

The gene calls are TRBV14 and TRBJ2-5; D remains ambiguous. V lost 4 bases and J 4 bases, leaving 10 bases between the germline ends. Per germline, CDR1 SGHDN and CDR2 FVKESK. The CDR3 sequence is 13 residues long. The CDR3 DNA reads TGTGCCAGCAGCCCGTCTGCCGTAGAGACCCAGTACTTC. Translated: CASSPSAVETQYF.

This clonotype came up a few times. The chain has TRBV28 and TRBJ1-2; no definite D call. V was cut by 5 bases and J by 0 bases, with 13 bases left in between. From germline, CDR1 is MDHEN and CDR2 SYDVKM. The CDR3 has 15 amino acids. The CDR3 is CASSVLQVTNYGYTF. The CDR3 DNA follows: TGTGCCAGCAGTGTCCTACAAGTGACTAACTATGGCTACACCTTC.

This clonotype was detected ten times or more. This chain joins TRBV7-2 and TRBJ2-3, with D uncertain. V shed 5 bases and J shed 0 bases, with 24 bases lying between them. CDR3 length: 19 amino acids. Looked up from germline, CDR1 is SGHTA and CDR2 is FQGNSA. CDR3 in DNA: TGTGCCAGCAGCGCCTTGGATTCAGGAGCTACCGCTAGCACAGATACGCAGTATTTT. Its translation: CASSALDSGATASTDTQYF.

This clonotype was found a few times. The V and J genes are TRBV27 and TRBJ2-3; 7 nucleotides line up with TRBD2. This CDR3 is 16 amino acids long. With 7 bases clipped from V and 3 bases from J, the junction kept 13 bases outside the gene matches. CDR1 MNHEY and CDR2 SMNVEV come from the germline V gene (reference sequence). Written as DNA, the CDR3 is TGTGCCAGCACAGAGAGCGGGATCCCACTTACAGATACGCAGTATTTT. This gives the protein CASTESGIPLTDTQYF.

V and J are TRBV7-2 and TRBJ1-1, with D uncertain. The CDR3 extends over 13 amino acids. The germline CDR1 and CDR2 sequences are SGHTA and FQGNSA. Trimming took 5 bases from V and 0 from J, leaving 7 bases between them. The CDR3 region is CASSTQVNTEAFF. The CDR3 DNA is TGTGCCAGCAGCACTCAGGTGAACACTGAAGCTTTCTTT.

The chain has TRBV5-1 and TRBJ2-5; 12 bases map to TRBD2. CDR1 and CDR2 from the germline V gene are SGHRS and YFSETQ. The junction had 5 bases not matched to a gene; V was cut back by 0 bases and J by 2 bases. There are 17 residues in the CDR3. As DNA, the CDR3 is TGCGCCAGCAGCTTGGGTCGGACTAGCGGGGTTCAAGAGACCCAGTACTTC. This codes for CASSLGRTSGVQETQYF.

The chain uses TRBV7-2 and TRBJ2-5; D call uncertain. Looked up from germline, CDR1 is SGHTA and CDR2 is FQGNSA. V lost 5 bases and J 0 bases, leaving 16 bases between the germline ends. The CDR3 length is 16 residues. The CDR3 DNA reads as TGTGCCAGCAGCCAAGGCGCAGGACCGTACCAAGAGACCCAGTACTTC. Amino acids: CASSQGAGPYQETQYF.

V usage is TRBV10-3 and J usage is TRBJ2-7; 10 nucleotides align to TRBD1. Germline trimming cut 10 bases from V and 5 bases from J; bases unmatched to any gene: 14. This CDR3 has 15 residues. From germline, CDR1 is ENHRY and CDR2 SYGVKD. The CDR3: CASSSGTGVLNEQYF. The CDR3 coding sequence is TGTGCCAGCTCCTCCGGGACAGGGGTTTTAAACGAGCAGTACTTC.

Worth noting for this clonotype: Mismatch with germline at one junction end may stem from a read error. The rearrangement links TRBV20-1 to TRBJ1-5; the D is unclear. CDR1 and CDR2 (germline): DFQATT, SNEGSKA (reference sequence). The CDR3 contains 14 residues. DNA of the CDR3: TGCAGTGCTAGACCGCGGGTGTCAAATCAGCCCCAGCGTTTT. It translates to CSARPRVSNQPQRF.

The V call is TRBV7-2, the J call TRBJ1-2, with 7 bases fitting TRBD1. CDR3 length: 15 residues. J was trimmed by 1 base and V by 5 bases; bases with no gene match: 7. Germline CDR1 reads SGHTA; CDR2 reads FQGNSA. The CDR3 DNA reads TGTGCCAGCAGCCGTCGGGACAGCGATAACTATGGCTACACCTTC. Protein: CASSRRDSDNYGYTF.

The rearrangement uses TRBV5-1 and TRBJ1-5; possible D gene TRBD1, 5 bases. Per the germline V gene, CDR1 is SGHRS and CDR2 is YFSETQ. The V end lost 3 bases, the J end lost 5 bases, and 12 bases lay between the germline ends. This CDR3 is built from 14 residues. CDR3 in DNA: TGCGCCAGCAGCTACTCCGGACAAGATCAGCCCCAGCATTTT. Translation: CASSYSGQDQPQHF. The whole variable domain, remainder taken from reference TRBV5-1 and TRBJ1-5, is KAGVTQTPRYLIKTRGQQVTLSCSPISGHRSVSWYQQTPGQGLQFLFEYFSETQRNKGNFPGRFSGRQFSNSRSEMNVSTLELGDSALYLCASSYSGQDQPQHFGDGTRLSIL.

The chain carries TRBV12-3 or TRBV12-4 and TRBJ2-1, with 9 positions matching TRBD2. V lost 3 bases to trimming and J lost 9 bases; unmatched junction nucleotides: 9. This CDR3 is 15 amino acids long. The CDR3 region is CASSFRRGGRGEQFF. In DNA form, the CDR3 reads TGTGCCAGCAGTTTCAGGCGGGGGGGCCGGGGTGAGCAGTTCTTC.

This clonotype was seen only a few times. The junction and the germline gene differ at one end; a read error may be behind it. This chain uses TRBV27 with TRBJ1-2; D gene unclear. This CDR3 region has 13 residues. In germline, CDR1 is MNHEY, CDR2 SMNVEV (reference sequence). The CDR3 loop is CASSLSPGYGYTF. CDR3 DNA sequence: TGTGCCAGCAGTCTATCCCCAGGATATGGCTACACCTTC.

This clonotype turned up a few times. The gene calls are TRBV4-3 and TRBJ1-3, with D unclear. Trimming shortened V by 0 bases and J by 3 bases, and 15 bases separated the two germline ends. The V gene's germline CDR1 is LGHNA and CDR2 YSLEER. The CDR3 is 17 residues long. In DNA form, the CDR3 reads TGCGCCAGCAGCCAAGATCCAGGAGGCATTGGTGGAAACACCATATATTTT. Protein: CASSQDPGGIGGNTIYF.

This clonotype was counted between two and nine times. The rearrangement joins TRBV5-8 to TRBJ2-3; D might be TRBD1 (6 bases). Deletions cut 1 base from V and 4 bases from J, with 10 bases between. The germline gives CDR1 SGHTS, CDR2 YDEGEE. This CDR3 is 14 amino acids long. The DNA of the CDR3 is TGTGCCAGCAGCTTGCGTAAGGGGGCAGATACGCAGTATTTT. Amino acid sequence: CASSLRKGADTQYF.